The 5 T cell receptor beta chains below were found in one sample sequenced in a study of response to subunit inactivated influenza vaccine. TCRdb reprocessed the RT-PCR reads via MiXCR and lists one record per CDR3 protein. The sample has roughly 190,000 distinct CDR3 sequences; under 15% are singletons. Sequenced material: CD8+ T cells sorted from PBMCs, taken around 5 days after vaccination. These receptors were collected from a man aged 45 to 65 who received an inactivated influenza vaccine.

This clonotype was counted between two and nine times. The chain links TRBV7-3 to TRBJ2-3; no firm D call. The CDR3 runs 18 residues. The germline V gene has CDR1 SGHTA and CDR2 FQGTGA. V was trimmed by 5 bases and J by 3 bases, leaving 24 bases between them. The CDR3: CASSPAPGSGMITDTQYF. The CDR3 coding sequence is TGTGCCAGCAGCCCGGCTCCCGGGTCAGGCATGATTACAGATACGCAGTATTTT. Complete variable domain (other parts from reference TRBV7-3 and TRBJ2-3): GAGVSQTPSNKVTEKGKYVELRCDPISGHTALYWYRQSLGQGPEFLIYFQGTGAADDSGLPNDRFFAVRPEGSVSTLKIQRTERGDSAVYLCASSPAPGSGMITDTQYFGPGTRLTVL.

This clonotype was counted between two and nine times. The chain uses TRBV12-3 or TRBV12-4 and TRBJ1-1; a possible D gene is TRBD1 (5 bases). Trimming shortened V by 5 bases and J by 4 bases, and 17 bases separated the two germline ends. This CDR3 region has 15 residues. In nucleotides, the CDR3 is TGTGCCAGCAGTACCCCGGGGGGAACGTTCACTGAAGCTTTCTTT. Translating gives CASSTPGGTFTEAFF.

At least ten counts were recorded for this clonotype. The CDR3 DNA follows: TGTGCCAGCAGCCACGTCAGGAGCCAAGAGACCCAGTACTTC. Residues: CASSHVRSQETQYF. V usage is TRBV3-1 and J usage is TRBJ2-5; D gene uncertain. V was pared by 3 bases and J by 1 base, with 9 bases between. This CDR3 spans 14 amino acids. Per the germline V gene, CDR1 is LGHDT and CDR2 is YNNKEL (reference sequence).

DNA for the CDR3: TGTGCCAGCAGTTCGACAGGGGGCGGCTCCTACGAGCAGTACTTC. Protein: CASSSTGGGSYEQYF. The rearrangement links TRBV6-2 or TRBV6-3 to TRBJ2-7; 10 bases are shared with TRBD1. The CDR3 is 15 amino acids. CDR1 and CDR2 from the germline V gene are MNHEY and SVGEGT. V lost 4 bases and J lost 0; bases outside the gene matches: 3.

This clonotype has a handful of counts. The chain combines TRBV9 with TRBJ2-3, with 9 positions matching TRBD2. The CDR3 spans 14 residues. CDR1 is SGDLS and CDR2 is YYNGEE in the germline V gene. V lost 4 bases, J lost 2 bases, and 2 bases stayed unmatched. The CDR3 loop reads CASSMGLATDTQYF. Here the CDR3 DNA reads TGTGCCAGCAGCATGGGACTAGCCACAGATACGCAGTATTTT. The whole variable domain, remainder taken from reference TRBV9 and TRBJ2-3, is DSGVTQTPKHLITATGQRVTLRCSPRSGDLSVYWYQQSLDQGLQFLIQYYNGEERAKGNILERFSAQQFPDLHSELNLSSLELGDSALYFCASSMGLATDTQYFGPGTRLTVL.